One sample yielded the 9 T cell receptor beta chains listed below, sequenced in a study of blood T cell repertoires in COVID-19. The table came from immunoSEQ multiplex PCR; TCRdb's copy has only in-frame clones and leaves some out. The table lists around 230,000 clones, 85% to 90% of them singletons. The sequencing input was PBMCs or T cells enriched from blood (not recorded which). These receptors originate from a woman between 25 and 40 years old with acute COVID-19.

CDR3 in DNA: TGCGCCAGCAGTTACCTAACTGAAGCTTTCTTT. This gives the protein CASSYLTEAFF. The rearrangement uses TRBV5-1 and TRBJ1-1; D is unresolved. The CDR3 spans 11 residues. Between the trimmed V and J ends, which lost 5 bases and 5 bases, there was a span of 7 bases. Germline V gene lookup returns CDR1 SGHRS and CDR2 YFSETQ.

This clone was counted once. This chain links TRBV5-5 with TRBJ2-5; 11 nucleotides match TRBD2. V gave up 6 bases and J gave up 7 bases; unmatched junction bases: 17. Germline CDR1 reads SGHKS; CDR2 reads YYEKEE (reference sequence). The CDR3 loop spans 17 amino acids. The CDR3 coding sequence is TGTGCCAGCAAACTTATAGCGGGGGGGCCCCCCACCGGGACCCAGTACTTC. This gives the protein CASKLIAGGPPTGTQYF.

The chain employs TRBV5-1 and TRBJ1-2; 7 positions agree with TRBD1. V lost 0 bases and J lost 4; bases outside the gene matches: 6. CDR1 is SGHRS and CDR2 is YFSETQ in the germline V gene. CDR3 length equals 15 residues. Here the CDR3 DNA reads TGCGCCAGCAGCTTGGATCCAGGGGGGCCCTATGGCTACACCTTC. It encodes CASSLDPGGPYGYTF.

The CDR3, as DNA: TGTGCCACCAGCAGAGATCGGTTGAACACTGAAGCTTTCTTT. This sequence encodes CATSRDRLNTEAFF. The gene calls are TRBV15 and TRBJ1-1; no clear D. The CDR3 totals 14 residues. Trimming removed 0 bases at V and 0 bases at J, with 5 bases between. CDR1 LNHNV and CDR2 YYDKDF come from the germline V gene (reference sequence).

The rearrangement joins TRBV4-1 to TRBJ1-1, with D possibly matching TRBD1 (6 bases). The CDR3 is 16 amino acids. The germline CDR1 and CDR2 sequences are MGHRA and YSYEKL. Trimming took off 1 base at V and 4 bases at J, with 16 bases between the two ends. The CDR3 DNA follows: TGCGCCAGCAGCCAAGGGACCAGGGGCAGAGGCACTGAAGCTTTCTTT. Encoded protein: CASSQGTRGRGTEAFF.

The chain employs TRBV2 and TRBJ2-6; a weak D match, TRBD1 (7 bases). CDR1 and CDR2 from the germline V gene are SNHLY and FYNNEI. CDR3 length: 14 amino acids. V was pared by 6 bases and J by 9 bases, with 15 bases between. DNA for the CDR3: TGTGCCAGCAGGGACAGGAGGGTCTTCAACGTCCTGACTTTC. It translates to CASRDRRVFNVLTF.

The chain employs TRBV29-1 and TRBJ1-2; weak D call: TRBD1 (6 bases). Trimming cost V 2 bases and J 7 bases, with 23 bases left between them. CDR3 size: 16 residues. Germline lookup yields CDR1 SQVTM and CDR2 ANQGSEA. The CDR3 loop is CSVELASLLRGGGYTF. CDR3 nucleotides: TGCAGCGTTGAATTAGCGTCACTCCTGAGGGGGGGTGGCTACACCTTC.

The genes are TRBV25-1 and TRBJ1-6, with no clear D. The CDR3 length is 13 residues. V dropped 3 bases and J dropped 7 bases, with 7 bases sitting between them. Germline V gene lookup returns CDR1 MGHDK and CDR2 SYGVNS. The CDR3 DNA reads TGTGCCAGCAGTGATTTGGAGAATTCACCCCTCCACTTT. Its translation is CASSDLENSPLHF.

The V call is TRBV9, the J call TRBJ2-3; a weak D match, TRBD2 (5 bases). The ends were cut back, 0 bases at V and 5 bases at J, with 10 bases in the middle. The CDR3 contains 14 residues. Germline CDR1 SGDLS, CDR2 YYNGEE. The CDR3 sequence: CASSVGTEVDTQYF. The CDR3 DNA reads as TGTGCCAGCAGCGTAGGAACGGAGGTAGATACGCAGTATTTT.